This entry is about one T cell receptor beta chain. Its specificity is not known. This sample was included in a study of cytomegalovirus exposure and HLA in healthy donors. Study-wide context: It was reported in a later analysis that the 120 validation repertoires used the same platform as the 666 first-cohort repertoires.

Here immunoSEQ multiplex PCR was the method, and the copy in TCRdb shows in-frame clones only, minus some. The sample includes about 71,000 clones, about 94% of them seen just once. V lost 5 bases and J 9 bases, leaving 11 bases between the germline ends. The CDR3 is made up of 11 amino acids. The germline CDR1 and CDR2 sequences are SGHNT and YYREEE (reference sequence). Study results and limitations: TCR clusters originating in the first cohort tended to co-occur in the 100 to 150 validation repertoires, according to a later analysis. The study labeled about 160 TCR beta chains cytomegalovirus-associated.

This clonotype originated in a woman in her late teens or twenties in good health and CMV-seronegative. The J gene is TRBJ2-5, the V gene TRBV5-4; D is uncertain. The material sequenced was PBMCs. The CDR3 nucleotides read TGTGCCAGCAGTTTCAGAGGAGCCCAGTACTTC. It yields the protein CASSFRGAQYF.